The 3 T cell receptor beta chains below all came from one sample that was sequenced in a study of blood T cell repertoires in COVID-19 (dated by TCRdb to the early 2020s). To prepare the library, the immunoSEQ multiplex PCR assay was applied. TCRdb holds this immuneACCESS table with in-frame rearrangements only. Some clones are missing; in checked studies, unresolved V genes explain under half, and the rest has no known cause. Counted in this sample were about 140,000 clones; approximately 84% of them appeared once. 44% of the sample lies in the top ten. The sequenced sample consisted of peripheral blood. These receptors all stem from a human donor in a cohort sampled during active COVID-19.

In this sample, this clone turned up once. V and J are TRBV12-3 or TRBV12-4 and TRBJ1-4; D remains unclear. V lost 3 bases, J lost 8 bases, and 7 bases lay in between. The CDR3 spans 12 residues. CDR3 loop: CASSFPREKLFF. DNA of the CDR3: TGTGCCAGCAGTTTTCCCCGGGAAAAACTGTTTTTT.

The V call is TRBV5-1, the J call TRBJ1-3; a possible D gene is TRBD1 (5 bases). This CDR3 contains 13 residues. Germline assignment: CDR1 SGHRS and CDR2 YFSETQ. The germline V and J ends were trimmed by 7 bases and 2 bases, with 10 bases remaining between them. The CDR3 sequence: CASQEGTGNTIYF. The CDR3 DNA reads as TGCGCCAGCCAGGAGGGGACTGGAAACACCATATATTTT.

In this sample, this clone turned up once. J is TRBJ2-2 and V is TRBV6-6; D unresolved. Germline assignment: CDR1 MNHNY and CDR2 SVGAGI (reference sequence). V lost 8 bases and J 7 bases, leaving 11 bases between the germline ends. This CDR3 is 12 amino acids long. The CDR3 is CASLTPGGELFF. The CDR3 bases are TGTGCCAGCCTAACTCCGGGCGGGGAGCTGTTTTTT.